This TCR beta chain was identified during a study of breast tumors, draining lymph nodes, adjacent tissues. The lymph nodes were axillary draining lymph nodes from breast cancer patients. This CDR3 is 14 amino acids long. Trimming took 4 bases from V and 4 from J; bases not matched to a gene: 5. Germline V lookup: CDR1 SGHTA, CDR2 FQGNSA. Points from the study as a whole: Compared with basal-like, luminal-like tumors shared significantly more repertoire with nontumor tissue. The data were judged consistent with most tumor T cells coming from lymph node and expanding in tumor.

This clonotype turned up a few times. Its specificity is unknown. TCRdb itself ran the multiplex PCR reads through MiXCR, one entry per CDR3 protein. The sample has around 300,000 distinct CDR3 sequences; roughly 30% are singletons. The receptor was derived from a female donor with breast cancer. Some clones in this sample may be carry-over from other donors' samples. This chain links TRBV7-2 with TRBJ2-3; TRBD1 matches at 7 bases. The sequenced sample was axillary lymph node tissue. CDR3 loop: CASSSQGFSDTQYF. The DNA of the CDR3 is TGTGCCAGCAGCTCACAGGGGTTTTCAGATACGCAGTATTTT.